The present TCR beta chain was sequenced within a study of blood T cells in healthy people across ages. Donors gave around 10 milliliters of peripheral blood apiece. Trimming cost V 10 bases and J 7 bases; bases outside gene matches: 14. The CDR3 extends over 15 amino acids. The germline V gene has CDR1 ENHRY and CDR2 SYGVKD. Then a second PCR, running roughly 7 to 11 cycles, was carried out with a sample-barcoded 5' primer and a J-beta primer mix. TCRdb re-analysed the 5' RACE reads in MiXCR, keeping a single row per CDR3 protein. The data show hundreds of thousands of distinct CDR3 sequences, more than 20% seen once. This clonotype was observed a handful of times.

The source material was blood. The V gene is TRBV10-3, the J gene TRBJ2-1; 9 bases are shared with TRBD2. The source is a man between 65 and 80 years old in good health. The CDR3 DNA reads as TGTGCCACTCGGTTGATGGCGGGAGGGCCGAATGAGCAGTTCTTC. Translating gives CATRLMAGGPNEQFF.